The 12 T cell receptor beta chains given below trace back to one sample, sequenced in a study of identical twins. TCRdb analysed the 5' RACE reads with MiXCR anew, one entry per CDR3 protein. The table lists around 530,000 distinct CDR3 sequences, roughly 15% of them singletons, with more than 0.4% in the top ten. This same sample was also taken into another study, of yellow fever vaccine responses in identical twins.

Sequenced: CD4+ T cells sorted from blood. These receptors were obtained from a woman under 30 in good health.

J is TRBJ2-5 and V is TRBV15; 7 bases are shared with TRBD1. V lost 1 base and J lost 5; bases outside the gene matches: 22. The CDR3 totals 20 residues. Germline V lookup: CDR1 LNHNV, CDR2 YYDKDF (reference sequence). CDR3 sequence (DNA): TGTGCCACCAGCAGAGGAGCCTTTTTAGGGGGCGGACACCCAGGCGAGACCCAGTACTTC. Its protein product is CATSRGAFLGGGHPGETQYF. The variable domain in full, completed from reference TRBV15 and TRBJ2-5, reads DAMVIQNPRYQVTQFGKPVTLSCSQTLNHNVMYWYQQKSSQAPKLLFHYYDKDFNNEADTPDNFQSRRPNTSFCFLDIRSPGLGDTAMYLCATSRGAFLGGGHPGETQYFGPGTRLLVL.

This clonotype turned up a few times. The chain links TRBV20-1 to TRBJ2-1, with 11 bases lining up with TRBD1. This CDR3 contains 14 residues. CDR1 DFQATT and CDR2 SNEGSKA come from the germline V gene (reference sequence). The ends lost 2 bases at V and 8 bases at J; junction bases unmatched: 5. CDR3 sequence (DNA): TGCAGTGCTAGATCCGGGACAGGGGGTGATGAGCAGTTCTTC. It encodes CSARSGTGGDEQFF.

At least ten counts were recorded for this clonotype. This chain joins TRBV28 and TRBJ1-6; 7 bases are shared with TRBD1. Germline CDR1 MDHEN, CDR2 SYDVKM. V shed 5 bases, J shed 9 bases, and the junction held 7 bases outside the gene matches. This CDR3 is built from 14 residues. The CDR3, as DNA: TGTGCCAGCAGTATACAGGGGTTGAGTTCACCCCTCCACTTT. It encodes CASSIQGLSSPLHF. The entire variable domain, with the rest obtained from reference TRBV28 and TRBJ1-6, is as follows: DVKVTQSSRYLVKRTGEKVFLECVQDMDHENMFWYRQDPGLGLRLIYFSYDVKMKEKGDIPEGYSVSREKKERFSLILESASTNQTSMYLCASSIQGLSSPLHFGNGTRLTVT.

Only a few counts were recorded for this clonotype. The chain uses TRBV20-1 and TRBJ2-5; possibly TRBD2 for D (6 bases). The CDR3 totals 13 residues. The germline CDR1 and CDR2 sequences are DFQATT and SNEGSKA (reference sequence). The CDR3: CSVDSGKGETQYF. CDR3 coding DNA: TGCAGCGTTGATAGCGGCAAAGGGGAGACCCAGTACTTC.

This clonotype was seen ten or more times. The rearrangement links TRBV12-3 or TRBV12-4 to TRBJ2-1; possible D gene TRBD2, 6 bases. V shed 6 bases and J shed 8 bases, with 8 bases lying between them. CDR3 length: 11 residues. The DNA of the CDR3 is TGTGCCAGCAGGTGGGGGGATGAGCAGTTCTTC. It codes for CASRWGDEQFF.

Many counts were recorded for this clonotype. The chain is built from TRBV3-1 and TRBJ2-1, with TRBD2 matching over 10 bases. The CDR3 length is 15 residues. Germline CDR1 reads LGHDT; CDR2 reads YNNKEL (reference sequence). With 4 bases clipped from V and 9 bases from J, the junction kept 9 bases outside the gene matches. The DNA of the CDR3 is TGTGCCAGCAGCCTACCACTAGCGGGGAGGTCTGAGCAGTTCTTC. Protein product: CASSLPLAGRSEQFF.

J is TRBJ2-7 and V is TRBV4-2, with 10 bases identical to TRBD2. Germline-derived CDR1 and CDR2 are LGHNA and YNFKEQ. V dropped 0 bases and J dropped 2; count of bases not matched to a gene: 1. CDR3 length: 15 residues. CDR3 in amino acids: CASSQDLAGAYEQYV. The DNA for the CDR3 is TGTGCCAGCAGCCAAGACCTAGCGGGGGCCTACGAGCAGTACGTC.

This chain joins TRBV5-1 and TRBJ2-1, with D perhaps TRBD1 or TRBD2 (5 bases each). This CDR3 is 15 amino acids long. Looked up from germline, CDR1 is SGHRS and CDR2 is YFSETQ. The ends were cut back, 3 bases at V and 5 bases at J, with 15 bases in the middle. CDR3 in DNA: TGCGCCAGCAGCTCGGGACCGACCTTTGACAATGAGCAGTTCTTC. Its translation is CASSSGPTFDNEQFF.

The chain combines TRBV20-1 with TRBJ2-2; 7 bases line up with TRBD1. The CDR3 length is 13 residues. Germline lookup yields CDR1 DFQATT and CDR2 SNEGSKA (reference sequence). Unmatched junction bases numbered 4, after V lost 6 bases and J lost 3 bases. The CDR3 bases are TGCAGTGCCCTGACAGGGTACACCGGGGAGCTGTTTTTT. Encoded protein: CSALTGYTGELFF.

This clonotype was seen a few times. This chain links TRBV5-1 with TRBJ2-7; 7 positions match TRBD1. J lost 2 bases, V lost 5 bases, and 7 bases had no gene match. This CDR3 has 14 amino acids. Germline V gene data show CDR1 as SGHRS and CDR2 as YFSETQ. Here the CDR3 reads CASRYRDSTYEQYF. The CDR3 DNA sequence: TGCGCCAGCAGGTACCGGGACAGTACCTACGAGCAGTACTTC.

The rearrangement joins TRBV7-2 to TRBJ2-7; D ambiguous. This CDR3 region has 13 residues. The ends were cut back, 4 bases at V and 2 bases at J, with 9 bases in the middle. CDR1 is SGHTA, CDR2 FQGNSA, per germline. DNA of the CDR3: TGTGCCAGCAGCTCAGCCTCACCCTACGAGCAGTACGTC. Amino acids: CASSSASPYEQYV.

The chain carries TRBV21-1 and TRBJ1-5; the table gives TRBD1 as D, unverified against the DNA. TRBV21-1 is tagged as a pseudogene. The CDR3 runs 18 residues. CDR3 in amino acids: CASSNRTSQGLPNQPQHF. The CDR3 DNA reads TGTGCCAGCAGCAACCGGACGTCACAGGGGCTTCCGAATCAGCCCCAGCATTTT.